Listed here is a single T cell receptor beta chain. What antigen it recognizes has not been identified. The record has no base qualities; no much larger clone is one base away. These data originate in a study of OX40 agonist ivuxolimab in advanced cancers. About the full investigation: Ivuxolimab was an agonistic, fully human IgG2 monoclonal antibody directed against OX40 (CD134), a costimulatory receptor. Of the roughly 53 patients in dose escalation, around 19 had hepatocellular carcinoma, approximately 15 had melanoma, 9 had renal cell carcinoma and 9 had head and neck cancer. The paper reports the monotherapy dose-escalation portion (N of about 52 patients) of the phase I ivuxolimab trial. In the dose-escalation cohort, 82.7% of patients were male, and the mean age was around 60 years, with a range of about 23 to 85. Intravenous ivuxolimab was administered to patients every 2 weeks at six dose levels: 0.01, 0.1, 0.3, 1.5, 3 and 10 mg/kg. Three dose-escalation patients achieved partial responses, one with hepatocellular carcinoma and two with cutaneous melanoma. Peripheral TCRbeta sequencing aimed to test whether ivuxolimab altered TCR sequence diversity and caused clonal T-cell expansion. Patients were allowed to have had prior anti-PD-1, anti-PD-L1 or anti-CTLA-4 therapy, and approximately 40% of the dose-escalation patients had previously received checkpoint inhibitors.

At the junction V is shortened by 2 bases and J by 4 bases, with 10 bases in between. The CDR3 runs 13 residues from the cysteine to the phenylalanine. Only CDR3 DNA remains: 39 bases, in frame from the first base. The germline V gene sets CDR1 to SQVTM and CDR2 to ANQGSEA. The study at large found these results: The antigen specificity of the clonally expanded peripheral T cells was not determined. After ivuxolimab, CD8+ T cells had more expanded clones than CD4+ T cells on average. Low levels of normalized T-cell clonal expansion were also seen in some patients who did not respond. At doses from 0.1 to 3.0 mg/kg, clonal expansion was seen in both CD4+ and CD8+ blood T cells between baseline and week 6. In the 0.1-3.0 mg/kg groups, partial responders had among the lowest normalized peripheral clonal expansion, particularly in CD8+ T cells.

The trial excluded patients who had a history of autoimmune disease or who were on systemic immunosuppression. Peripheral blood for TCR sequencing was collected from all dose cohorts at baseline, on cycle 4 day 1, and on cycle 7 day 1. Samples came from an open-label, multicenter, first-in-human phase I dose-escalation trial of ivuxolimab. Adults with locally advanced or metastatic head and neck squamous cell, hepatocellular, melanoma or renal cell carcinoma were enrolled in the trial. Before TCR sequencing, CD4+ and CD8+ T cells were separately sorted from peripheral blood. For sequencing of the TCRbeta CDR3 region, genomic DNA was extracted from the sorted cells. The immunoSEQ Assay was used for sequencing of TCRbeta CDR3 regions. Here the immuneACCESS table is served through TCRdb, limited to in-frame sequences with V and J called. Missing clones are a known gap in these copies; in checked studies unresolved V genes cover under half, and the rest lacks a known reason. Within this sample are 65,000 to 85,000 clones, with around four fifths of them counted one time only. The ten largest make up around 1.8% of the sample.

The source material was CD4+ or CD8+ T cells sorted from blood, sampled in a trial of the OX40 agonist ivuxolimab. The clonotype was recovered from an adult with an advanced solid tumor such as melanoma, head and neck, liver or kidney cancer. The chain is assembled from TRBV29-1 and TRBJ2-3; there is no confident call for the D gene. The base sequence is TGCAGCGTTGAACCGACAAGGGCAGATACGCAGTATTTT. The translation is CSVEPTRADTQYF.